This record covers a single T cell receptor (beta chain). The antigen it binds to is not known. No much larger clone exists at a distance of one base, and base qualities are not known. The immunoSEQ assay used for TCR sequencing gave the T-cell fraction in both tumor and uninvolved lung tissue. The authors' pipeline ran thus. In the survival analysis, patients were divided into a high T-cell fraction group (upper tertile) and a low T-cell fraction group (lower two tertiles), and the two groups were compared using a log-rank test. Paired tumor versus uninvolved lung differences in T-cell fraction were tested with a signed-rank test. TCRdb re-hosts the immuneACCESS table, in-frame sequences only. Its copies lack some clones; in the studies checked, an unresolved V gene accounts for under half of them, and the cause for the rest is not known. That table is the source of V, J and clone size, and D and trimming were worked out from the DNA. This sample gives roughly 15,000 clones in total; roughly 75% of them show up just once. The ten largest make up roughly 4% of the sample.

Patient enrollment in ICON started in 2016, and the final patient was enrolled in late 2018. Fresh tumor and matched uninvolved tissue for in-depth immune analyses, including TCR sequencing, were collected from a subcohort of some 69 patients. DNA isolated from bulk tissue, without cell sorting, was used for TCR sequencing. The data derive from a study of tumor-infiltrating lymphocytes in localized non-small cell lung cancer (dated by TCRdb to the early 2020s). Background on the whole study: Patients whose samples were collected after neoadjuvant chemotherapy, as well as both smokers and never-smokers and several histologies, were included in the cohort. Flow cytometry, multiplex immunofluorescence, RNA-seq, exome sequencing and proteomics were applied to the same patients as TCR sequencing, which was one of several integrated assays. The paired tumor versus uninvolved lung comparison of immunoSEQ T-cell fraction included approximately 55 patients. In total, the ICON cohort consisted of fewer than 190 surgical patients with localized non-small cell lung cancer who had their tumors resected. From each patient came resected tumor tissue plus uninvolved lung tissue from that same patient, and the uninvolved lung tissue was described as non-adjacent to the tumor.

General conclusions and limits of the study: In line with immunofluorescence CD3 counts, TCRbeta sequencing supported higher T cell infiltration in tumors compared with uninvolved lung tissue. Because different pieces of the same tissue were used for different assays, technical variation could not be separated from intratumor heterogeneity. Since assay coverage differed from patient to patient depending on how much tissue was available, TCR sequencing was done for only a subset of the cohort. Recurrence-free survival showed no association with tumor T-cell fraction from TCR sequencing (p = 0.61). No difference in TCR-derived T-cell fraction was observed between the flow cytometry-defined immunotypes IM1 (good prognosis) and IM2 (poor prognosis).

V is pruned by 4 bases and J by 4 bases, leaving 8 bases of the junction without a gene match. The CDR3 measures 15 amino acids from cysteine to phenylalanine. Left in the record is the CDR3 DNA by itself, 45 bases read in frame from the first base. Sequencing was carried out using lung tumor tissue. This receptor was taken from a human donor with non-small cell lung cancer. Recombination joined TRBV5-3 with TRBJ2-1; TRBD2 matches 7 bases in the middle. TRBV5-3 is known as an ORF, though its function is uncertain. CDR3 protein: CARSAREDLYNEQFF. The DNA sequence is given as TGTGCCAGAAGCGCCCGGGAGGACCTTTACAATGAGCAGTTCTTC.